The 22 T cell receptor beta chains below come from one sample, sequenced in a study of T cell repertoires in cytomegalovirus infection. TCRdb passed the reads through MiXCR, listing each CDR3 protein once. The data show roughly 800,000 distinct CDR3 sequences, with 25% to 35% seen just once and less than 15% held by the top ten. These TCRs' antigens remain unknown. The sequencing here drew on cultured CD8+ T cells from PBMCs, taken from culture after CMV antigen stimulation. These receptors were obtained from a human donor in good health (CMV status not recorded). Some clones in this sample may be carry-over from other donors' samples.

This clonotype was detected many times. V gene TRBV7-8 combines with J gene TRBJ2-1; 9 nucleotides match TRBD2. The CDR3 consists of 18 residues. V dropped 4 bases and J dropped 9; count of bases not matched to a gene: 19. CDR1 is SGHVS, CDR2 FQNEAQ, per germline. The CDR3 protein is CASSSLGGGGEPRVEQFF. The CDR3 nucleotides are TGTGCCAGCAGCTCCCTGGGGGGCGGGGGGGAACCTAGGGTTGAGCAGTTCTTC.

As to this clonotype: One junction end disagrees with the germline gene, perhaps due to a read error. The chain uses TRBV5-3 and TRBJ1-2, with 8 bases identical to TRBD1. TRBV5-3 is noted as an ORF with a role that remains uncertain. CDR3 length: 19 residues. The CDR3 sequence: CASSLEYKAGGAEGYGYTF. CDR3 coding DNA: TGTGCCAGCAGCTTGGAGTATAAGGCAGGGGGCGCCGAGGGCTATGGCTACACCTTC.

This clonotype was picked up many times. The chain is built from TRBV7-2 and TRBJ2-6; 11 bases match TRBD1. The CDR3 covers 18 residues. The J segment lost 3 bases and the V segment lost 8 bases, leaving 12 bases of the junction unmatched. Germline CDR1 is SGHTA and CDR2 is FQGNSA. In nucleotides, the CDR3 is TGTGCCAGCCGGTACCGGGACAGGGGGTCTAATGGGGCCAACGTCCTGACTTTC. Translation: CASRYRDRGSNGANVLTF.

The chain carries TRBV27 and TRBJ1-5; TRBD1 is a possible D gene (5 bases). Germline V gives CDR1 MNHEY, CDR2 SMNVEV (reference sequence). Trimming removed 2 bases from V and 5 bases from J, with 7 bases in between. This CDR3 has 13 residues. This CDR3 reads CASSLIGDQPQHF. The CDR3 DNA is TGTGCCAGCAGTTTAATAGGGGATCAGCCCCAGCATTTT.

This clonotype was counted at least ten times. The chain carries TRBV28 and TRBJ1-1; no firm D call. Germline V gene lookup returns CDR1 MDHEN and CDR2 SYDVKM. The V gene lost 3 bases and the J gene lost 2 bases, with 16 bases spanning the gap. This CDR3 has 16 residues. CDR3 sequence: CASSFHISRENTEAFF. CDR3 DNA: TGTGCCAGCAGTTTCCATATTTCGAGGGAAAACACTGAAGCTTTCTTT.

This clonotype came up a few times. The CDR3 DNA follows: TGTGCCACCAGCAACCGGGACTACTCCTACGAGCAGTACTTC. It specifies CATSNRDYSYEQYF. The rearrangement uses TRBV15 and TRBJ2-7; TRBD2 matches 7 bases. Germline V gene data show CDR1 as LNHNV and CDR2 as YYDKDF (reference sequence). The CDR3 runs 14 residues. V dropped 4 bases and J dropped 0; count of bases not matched to a gene: 3. Complete variable domain (other parts from reference TRBV15 and TRBJ2-7): DAMVIQNPRYQVTQFGKPVTLSCSQTLNHNVMYWYQQKSSQAPKLLFHYYDKDFNNEADTPDNFQSRRPNTSFCFLDIRSPGLGDTAMYLCATSNRDYSYEQYFGPGTRLTVT.

V gene TRBV7-8 combines with J gene TRBJ2-7; tentatively, D is TRBD1 (6 bases). The germline V and J ends were trimmed by 3 bases and 7 bases, with 13 bases remaining between them. In germline, CDR1 is SGHVS, CDR2 FQNEAQ. The CDR3 has 13 residues. The CDR3 region is CASSFGQNKEQYF. The CDR3 DNA is TGTGCCAGCAGCTTTGGACAGAACAAGGAGCAGTACTTC.

This clonotype showed up just a few times. The V call is TRBV27, the J call TRBJ1-1, with D maybe TRBD1 (5 bases). The ends were cut back, 2 bases at V and 5 bases at J, with 12 bases in the middle. This CDR3 has 14 amino acids. Germline V gene lookup returns CDR1 MNHEY and CDR2 SMNVEV (reference sequence). The chain's CDR3 is CASSLGAGVTEAFF. CDR3 sequence (DNA): TGTGCCAGCAGTTTAGGGGCTGGGGTGACTGAAGCTTTCTTT.

This clonotype was detected only a few times. This chain joins TRBV7-2 and TRBJ1-2; 7 bases are a match to TRBD1. Looked up from germline, CDR1 is SGHTA and CDR2 is FQGNSA. The CDR3 has 15 residues. Trimming cost V 0 bases and J 7 bases; bases outside gene matches: 8. CDR3: CASSLARGHLSGYTF. CDR3 nucleotide sequence: TGTGCCAGCAGCTTAGCTAGGGGGCATTTAAGTGGCTACACCTTC.

This clonotype was counted a few times. The genes are TRBV6-5 and TRBJ2-5; the match to TRBD2 covers 9 bases. The CDR3 is 16 residues long. CDR1 is MNHEY, CDR2 SVGAGI, per germline. V gave up 5 bases and J gave up 1 base; unmatched junction bases: 8. CDR3 nucleotide sequence: TGTGCCAGCAGTCCTTCTAGCGGGGATTTCCAAGAGACCCAGTACTTC. Its translation is CASSPSSGDFQETQYF.

This clonotype occurred many times. This chain uses TRBV7-2 with TRBJ2-1, with 8 bases aligning to TRBD2. The CDR3 is made up of 15 amino acids. Germline loops: CDR1 SGHTA, CDR2 FQGNSA. With 2 bases clipped from V and 4 bases from J, the junction kept 4 bases outside the gene matches. CDR3 coding DNA: TGTGCCAGCAGCTTAAAAGGACTAGCTTACAATGAGCAGTTCTTC. It encodes CASSLKGLAYNEQFF.

This chain links TRBV7-9 with TRBJ2-1, with D maybe TRBD2 (5 bases). The ends were cut back, 5 bases at V and 6 bases at J, with 17 bases in the middle. The germline V gene has CDR1 SEHNR and CDR2 FQNEAQ (reference sequence). The CDR3 length is 15 residues. Written as DNA, the CDR3 is TGTGCCAGCAGCCTCTCCCGGACTCCTCTCAATGAGCAGTTCTTC. Protein: CASSLSRTPLNEQFF.

The J gene is TRBJ1-2, the V gene TRBV4-3; D unresolved. Between the trimmed V and J ends, which lost 6 bases and 4 bases, there was a span of 12 bases. Germline V gives CDR1 LGHNA, CDR2 YSLEER. This CDR3 is 13 amino acids long. CDR3 nucleotides: TGCGCCAGCAGTCCTGGCATGGGCTATGGCTACACCTTC. Protein product: CASSPGMGYGYTF.

Points on this clonotype: One end of the junction varies from germline; a read error may be responsible. The chain employs TRBV2 and TRBJ1-6; D is perhaps TRBD1 (6 bases). The V gene's germline CDR1 is SNHLY and CDR2 FYNNEI. The CDR3 covers 13 residues. This chain's CDR3 is CASREGQLPAVHF. CDR3 nucleotide sequence: TGTGCCAGCAGGGAAGGACAGCTTCCCGCGGTCCACTTT. Combining the CDR3 with reference TRBV2 and TRBJ1-6 gives the whole variable domain EPEVTQTPSHQVTQMGQEVILRCVPISNHLYFYWYRQILGQKVEFLVSFYNNEISEKSEIFDDQFSVERPDGSNFTLKIRSTKLEDSAMYFCASREGQLPAVHFGNGTRLTVT.

This clonotype was seen many times. The CDR3 loop reads CASSIRDYNEQFF. CDR3 in DNA: TGTGCCAGCAGCATCCGGGACTACAATGAGCAGTTCTTC. V usage is TRBV19 and J usage is TRBJ2-1; D perhaps matches TRBD2 (5 bases). Germline CDR1 LNHDA, CDR2 SQIVND (reference sequence). Between the trimmed V and J ends, which lost 9 bases and 3 bases, there was a span of 12 bases. The CDR3 consists of 13 residues.

The chain has TRBV10-2 and TRBJ1-2, with no clear D. The CDR3 runs 16 residues. V lost 6 bases and J 5 bases, leaving 22 bases between the germline ends. Germline V gene data show CDR1 as WSHSY and CDR2 as SAAADI. In DNA form, the CDR3 reads TGCGCCAGCAGCTTAACACGGACCTCAAGTGAATATGGCTACACCTTC. This translates into CASSLTRTSSEYGYTF.

This clonotype was seen only a few times. The genes are TRBV4-3 and TRBJ2-2; D is unresolved. The CDR3 is made up of 18 amino acids. CDR1 and CDR2 from the germline V gene are LGHNA and YSLEER. Trimming cost V 0 bases and J 4 bases, with 18 bases left between them. The CDR3 loop reads CASSQDAKVRARTGELFF. CDR3 DNA sequence: TGCGCCAGCAGCCAAGATGCAAAGGTCCGGGCCCGCACCGGGGAGCTGTTTTTT.

This clonotype was seen more than once but under ten times. This chain joins TRBV7-9 and TRBJ2-4; D remains ambiguous. Germline V gives CDR1 SEHNR, CDR2 FQNEAQ (reference sequence). Trimming pared 1 base from V and 1 base from J, leaving 11 bases between. The CDR3 contains 16 residues. DNA of the CDR3: TGTGCCAGCAGCTTAGAACCTTTTGGGGCCAAAAACATTCAGTACTTC. Its protein product is CASSLEPFGAKNIQYF.

This clonotype showed up just a few times. The V and J genes are TRBV11-2 and TRBJ2-1; weak D call: TRBD1 (6 bases). Trimming removed 1 base from V and 10 bases from J, with 14 bases in between. Germline V gene data show CDR1 as SGHAT and CDR2 as FQNNGV. The CDR3 runs to 14 residues. CDR3 amino acids: CASSLGDTTREQFF. In nucleotides, the CDR3 is TGTGCCAGCAGCTTAGGGGACACAACGCGCGAGCAGTTCTTC.

This clonotype turned up a few times. The chain links TRBV7-9 to TRBJ2-7; 14 bases agree with TRBD2. The CDR3 has 18 amino acids. Germline CDR1 and CDR2: SEHNR and FQNEAQ (reference sequence). Losses at the gene ends were 5 bases for V and 4 bases for J; bases not matched to a gene: 13. The CDR3 loop is CASSHPMTGLAGGYEQYF. CDR3 in DNA: TGTGCCAGCAGCCACCCAATGACCGGACTAGCGGGGGGTTACGAGCAGTACTTC. Variable domain in full (rest from reference TRBV7-9 and TRBJ2-7): DTGVSQNPRHKITKRGQNVTFRCDPISEHNRLYWYRQTLGQGPEFLTYFQNEAQLEKSRLLSDRFSAERPKGSFSTLEIQRTEQGDSAMYLCASSHPMTGLAGGYEQYFGPGTRLTVT.

Regarding this clonotype: The junction departs from the called germline gene at one end, perhaps through a read error. V is TRBV27 and J is TRBJ2-7; D unresolved. This CDR3 comprises 13 residues. Germline assignment: CDR1 MNHEY and CDR2 SMNVEV (reference sequence). CDR3 in DNA: TGTGTCAGCAGTTTGGCCAGTCGGGACGAGCAGTACTTC. It encodes CVSSLASRDEQYF.

Remarks on this clonotype: A much more abundant neighbour one base away suggests this may be a read error. The chain carries TRBV7-4 and TRBJ1-3, with D possibly TRBD1 on 5 matching bases. CDR3 length equals 16 residues. From germline, CDR1 is SGHVT and CDR2 SQSDAQ. CDR3 amino acids: CTSSSAIGTSGNTIYF. CDR3 in DNA: TGTACCAGCAGCTCGGCGATTGGGACTTCTGGAAACACCATATATTTT. Together with reference TRBV7-4 and TRBJ1-3, the CDR3 gives the full variable domain: GAGVSQSPRYKVAKRGRDVALRCDSISGHVTLYWYRQTLGQGSEVLTYSQSDAQRDKSGRPSGRFSAERPERSVSTLKIQRTEQGDSAVYLCTSSSAIGTSGNTIYFGEGSWLTVV.